The following is a TCR beta chain sequence with its context. Its antigen remains unknown. TCRdb ran MiXCR on the reads and lists one entry per CDR3 protein. The table records approximately 630,000 distinct CDR3 sequences, roughly 26% of them present only once. This record belongs to a study of T cell repertoires in cytomegalovirus infection. About the study: The public TCR beta signatures pointed to both CMV infection and matching HLA type. Points from the study as a whole: Dominant in the ex vivo response were TCR beta clonotypes restricted by HLA-C and specific for CMV.

With 0 bases removed from V and 2 bases from J, the gap between germline ends came to 5 bases. The V gene's germline CDR1 is MGHRA and CDR2 YSYEKL. The CDR3 sequence is 14 residues long. This receptor was obtained from a human donor in good health (CMV status not recorded). Some clones in this sample may be carry-over from other donors' samples. Sequenced input: CD8+ T cells from PBMCs. V is TRBV4-1 and J is TRBJ2-1, with unresolved D. The CDR3 sequence is CASSQEGTYNEQFF. The CDR3 nucleotides are TGCGCCAGCAGCCAAGAGGGAACCTACAATGAGCAGTTCTTC.